These T cell receptor beta chains were read from a single sample in a study of a mutant IDH1 vaccine in newly diagnosed glioma. Antigens of these TCRs are unknown. The table came from immunoSEQ multiplex PCR; TCRdb's copy has only in-frame clones and leaves some out. Among some 60,000 clones, roughly nine tenths were seen once, and the ten largest hold 1.6%. Sequencing used PBMCs, obtained from a glioma patient whose treatment included an IDH1 peptide vaccine. These receptors all stem from a man aged 40-55 years with glioma. Both conserved end residues are part of each CDR3. The order of the fields is J gene, V gene, D gene, clone size, CDR3 DNA, CDR3 protein. D genes are given only for firm matches. Only some rows state a clone size, as once, few, many or a class for expanded clones.

TRBJ1-2,TRBV28,.,.,TGTGCCAGCACCTTAAGTTTCTATGGCTACACCTTC,CASTLSFYGYTF
TRBJ1-1,TRBV19,.,.,TGTGCCACCAGACACTTGAACACTGAAGCTTTCTTT,CATRHLNTEAFF
TRBJ2-7,TRBV5-4,.,once,TGTGCCAGCAGCCCCGACTCCTACGAGCAGTACTTC,CASSPDSYEQYF
TRBJ2-3,TRBV19,.,once,TGTGCCAGTGGTACTAGGCGGGGAAGGGCAGATACGCAGTATTTT,CASGTRRGRADTQYF
TRBJ1-1,TRBV25-1,.,.,TGTGCCAGCAGTGAGGGGGTCTTCACTGAAGCTTTCTTT,CASSEGVFTEAFF
TRBJ2-5,TRBV6-5,.,.,TGTGCCAGCAGATCCACAGGGTCCAACCAAGAGACCCAGTACTTC,CASRSTGSNQETQYF
TRBJ1-3,TRBV9,.,.,TGTGCCAGCAGCTCCCGCCGGGTAGGAGGAAACACCATATATTTT,CASSSRRVGGNTIYF
TRBJ2-3,TRBV6-5,.,.,TGTGCCAGCAGTTACGGGCCCCCGCCCCAAGATACGCAGTATTTT,CASSYGPPPQDTQYF
TRBJ2-5,TRBV7-8,.,once,TGTGCCAGCAGCCCCGGGACCCACCAAGAGACCCAGTACTTC,CASSPGTHQETQYF
TRBJ2-1,TRBV7-8,TRBD2,.,TGTGCCAGCAGCGCCACCGGGACTAGCGGGGGATACAATGAGCAGTTCTTC,CASSATGTSGGYNEQFF
TRBJ2-7,TRBV27,.,.,TGTGCCAGCAGTTTAGCGGGACCCTCCTACGAGCAGTACTTC,CASSLAGPSYEQYF
TRBJ2-6,TRBV4-1,.,few,TGCGCCAGCAGCCCCTTCGGGGCCAACGTCCTGACTTTC,CASSPFGANVLTF
TRBJ2-3,TRBV6-4,.,.,TGTGCCAGCAGTGGGGAGGGGACAGGGCAGTATTTT,CASSGEGTGQYF